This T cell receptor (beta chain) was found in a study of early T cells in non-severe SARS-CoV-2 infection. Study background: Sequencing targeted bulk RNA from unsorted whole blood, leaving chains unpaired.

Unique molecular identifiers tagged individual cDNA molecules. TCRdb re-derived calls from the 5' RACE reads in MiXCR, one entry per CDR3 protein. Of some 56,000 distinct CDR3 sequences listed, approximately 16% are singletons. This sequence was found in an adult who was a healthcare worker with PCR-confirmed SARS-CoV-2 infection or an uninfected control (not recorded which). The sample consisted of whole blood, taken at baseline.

CDR3 DNA: TGTGCCAGCAGCCAATCGGCCGTCGTTCAATACGAGCAGTACTTC. Protein product: CASSQSAVVQYEQYF. V usage is TRBV3-1 and J usage is TRBJ2-7; D is ambiguous. The V gene lost 2 bases and the J gene lost 4 bases, with 15 bases spanning the gap. Germline lookup yields CDR1 LGHDT and CDR2 YNNKEL (reference sequence). The CDR3 spans 15 residues.